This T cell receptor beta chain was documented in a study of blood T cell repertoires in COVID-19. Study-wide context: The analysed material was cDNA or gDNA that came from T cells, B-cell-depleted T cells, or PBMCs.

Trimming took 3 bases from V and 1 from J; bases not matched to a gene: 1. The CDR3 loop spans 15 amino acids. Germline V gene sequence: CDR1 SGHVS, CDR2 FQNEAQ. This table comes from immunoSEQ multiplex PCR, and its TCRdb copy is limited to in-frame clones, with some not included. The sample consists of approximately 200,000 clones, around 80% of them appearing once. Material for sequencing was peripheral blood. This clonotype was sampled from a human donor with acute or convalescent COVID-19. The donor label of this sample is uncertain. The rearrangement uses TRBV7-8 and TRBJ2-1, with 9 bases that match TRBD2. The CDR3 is CASSLLAGSYNEQFF. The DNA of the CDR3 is TGTGCCAGCAGCTTGCTAGCGGGGTCCTACAATGAGCAGTTCTTC. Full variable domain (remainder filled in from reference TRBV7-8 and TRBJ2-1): GAGVSQSPRYKVAKRGQDVALRCDPISGHVSLFWYQQALGQGPEFLTYFQNEAQLDKSGLPSDRFFAERPEGSVSTLKIQRTQQEDSAVYLCASSLLAGSYNEQFFGPGTRLTVL.